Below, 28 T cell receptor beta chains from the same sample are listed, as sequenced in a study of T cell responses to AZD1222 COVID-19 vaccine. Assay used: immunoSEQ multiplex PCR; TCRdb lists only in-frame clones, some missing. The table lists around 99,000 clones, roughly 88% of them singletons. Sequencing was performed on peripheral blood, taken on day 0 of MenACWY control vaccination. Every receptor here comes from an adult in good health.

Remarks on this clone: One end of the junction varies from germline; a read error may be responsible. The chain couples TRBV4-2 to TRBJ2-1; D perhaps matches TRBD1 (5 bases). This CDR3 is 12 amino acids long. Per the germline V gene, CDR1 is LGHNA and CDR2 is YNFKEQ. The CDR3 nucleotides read TGTGCCAGCAGCCAACCCCAGGGCCTTCAGGTCTTC. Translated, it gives CASSQPQGLQVF.

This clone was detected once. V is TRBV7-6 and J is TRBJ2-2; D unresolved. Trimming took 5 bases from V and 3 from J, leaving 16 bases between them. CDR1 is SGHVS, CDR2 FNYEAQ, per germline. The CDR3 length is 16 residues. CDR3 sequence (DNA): TGTGCCAGCAGCCCCGGGCAGGCCCTCTACACCGGGGAGCTGTTTTTT. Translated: CASSPGQALYTGELFF.

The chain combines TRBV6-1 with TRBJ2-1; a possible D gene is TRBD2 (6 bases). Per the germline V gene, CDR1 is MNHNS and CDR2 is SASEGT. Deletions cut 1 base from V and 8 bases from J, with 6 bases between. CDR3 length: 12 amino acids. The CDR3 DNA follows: TGTGCCAGCAGTGAAGGGAGGGATGAGCAGTTCTTC. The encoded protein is CASSEGRDEQFF.

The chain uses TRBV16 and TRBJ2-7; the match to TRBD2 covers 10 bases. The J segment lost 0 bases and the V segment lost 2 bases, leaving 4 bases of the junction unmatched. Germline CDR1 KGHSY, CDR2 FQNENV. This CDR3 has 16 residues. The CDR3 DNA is TGTGCCAGCAGCCAAGGGACTAGCGAGAGCTCCTACGAGCAGTACTTC. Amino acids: CASSQGTSESSYEQYF.

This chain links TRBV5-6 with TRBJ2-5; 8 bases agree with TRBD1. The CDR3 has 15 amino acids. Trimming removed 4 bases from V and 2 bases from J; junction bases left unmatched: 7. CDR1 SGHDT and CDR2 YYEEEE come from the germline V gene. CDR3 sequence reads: CASSIQGGLQETQYF. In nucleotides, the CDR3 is TGTGCCAGCAGCATACAGGGGGGTCTGCAAGAGACCCAGTACTTC.

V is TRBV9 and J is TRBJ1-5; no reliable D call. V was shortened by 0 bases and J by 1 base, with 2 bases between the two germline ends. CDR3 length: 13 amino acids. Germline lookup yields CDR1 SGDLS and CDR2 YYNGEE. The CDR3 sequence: CASSVGSNQPQHF. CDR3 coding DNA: TGTGCCAGCAGCGTAGGAAGCAATCAGCCCCAGCATTTT.

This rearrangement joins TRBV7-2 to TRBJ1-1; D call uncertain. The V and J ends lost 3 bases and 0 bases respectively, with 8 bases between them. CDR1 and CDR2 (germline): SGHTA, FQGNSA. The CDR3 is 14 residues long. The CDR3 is CASSFSLLNTEAFF. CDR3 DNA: TGTGCCAGCAGCTTCTCCCTTTTGAACACTGAAGCTTTCTTT.

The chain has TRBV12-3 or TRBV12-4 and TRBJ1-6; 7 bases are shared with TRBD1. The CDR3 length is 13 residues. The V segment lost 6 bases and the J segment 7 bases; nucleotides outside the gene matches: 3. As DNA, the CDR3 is TGTGCCAGCAGGGAGGGGGCCAATTCACCCCTCCACTTT. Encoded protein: CASREGANSPLHF.

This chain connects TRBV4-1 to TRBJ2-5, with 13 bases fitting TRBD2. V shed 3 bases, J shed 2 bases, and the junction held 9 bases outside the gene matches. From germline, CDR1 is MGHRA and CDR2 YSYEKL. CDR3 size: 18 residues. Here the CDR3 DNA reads TGCGCCAGCAGCCAGGTACTAGCGGGAGGGCCGGGGCAAGAGACCCAGTACTTC. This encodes CASSQVLAGGPGQETQYF.

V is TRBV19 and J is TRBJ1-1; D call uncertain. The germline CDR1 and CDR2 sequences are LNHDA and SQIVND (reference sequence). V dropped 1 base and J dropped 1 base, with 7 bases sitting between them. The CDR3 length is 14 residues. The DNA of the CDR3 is TGTGCCAGTAGTATAGGACACCCGAACACTGAAGCTTTCTTT. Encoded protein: CASSIGHPNTEAFF.

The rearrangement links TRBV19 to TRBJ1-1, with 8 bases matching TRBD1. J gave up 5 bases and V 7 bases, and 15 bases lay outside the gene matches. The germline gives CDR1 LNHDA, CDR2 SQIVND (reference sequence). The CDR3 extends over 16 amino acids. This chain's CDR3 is CASIKQPRTGRTEAFF. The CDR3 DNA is TGTGCCAGTATCAAACAGCCTCGGACAGGGAGAACTGAAGCTTTCTTT.

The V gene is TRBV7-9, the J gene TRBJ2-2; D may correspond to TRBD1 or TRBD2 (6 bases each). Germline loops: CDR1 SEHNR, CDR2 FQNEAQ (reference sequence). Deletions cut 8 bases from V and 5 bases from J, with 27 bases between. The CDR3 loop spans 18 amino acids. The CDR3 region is CASRGDIGGPPGTGELFF. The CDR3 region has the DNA TGTGCCAGCCGGGGAGATATCGGGGGCCCTCCGGGGACCGGGGAGCTGTTTTTT. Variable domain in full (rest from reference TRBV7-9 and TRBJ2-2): DTGVSQNPRHKITKRGQNVTFRCDPISEHNRLYWYRQTLGQGPEFLTYFQNEAQLEKSRLLSDRFSAERPKGSFSTLEIQRTEQGDSAMYLCASRGDIGGPPGTGELFFGEGSRLTVL.

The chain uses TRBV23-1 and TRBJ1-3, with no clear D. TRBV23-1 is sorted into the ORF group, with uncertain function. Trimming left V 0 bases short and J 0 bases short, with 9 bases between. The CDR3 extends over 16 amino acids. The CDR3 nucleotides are TGCGCCAGCAGTCAATCGTCAGCGAGCTCTGGAAACACCATATATTTT. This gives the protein CASSQSSASSGNTIYF.

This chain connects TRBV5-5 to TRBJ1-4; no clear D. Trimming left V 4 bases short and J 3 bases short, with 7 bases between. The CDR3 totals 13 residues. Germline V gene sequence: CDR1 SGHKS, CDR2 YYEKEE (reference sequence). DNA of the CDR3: TGTGCCAGCAGCGTGGAACCTAATGAAAAACTGTTTTTT. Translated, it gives CASSVEPNEKLFF.

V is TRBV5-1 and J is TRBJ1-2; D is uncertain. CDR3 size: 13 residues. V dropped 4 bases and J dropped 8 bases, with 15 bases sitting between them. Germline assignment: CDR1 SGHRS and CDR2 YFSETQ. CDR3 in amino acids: CASSEDAVGGYTF. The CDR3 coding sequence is TGCGCCAGCAGCGAGGACGCGGTGGGCGGCTACACCTTC. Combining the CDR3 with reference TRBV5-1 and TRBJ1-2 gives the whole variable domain KAGVTQTPRYLIKTRGQQVTLSCSPISGHRSVSWYQQTPGQGLQFLFEYFSETQRNKGNFPGRFSGRQFSNSRSEMNVSTLELGDSALYLCASSEDAVGGYTFGSGTRLTVV.

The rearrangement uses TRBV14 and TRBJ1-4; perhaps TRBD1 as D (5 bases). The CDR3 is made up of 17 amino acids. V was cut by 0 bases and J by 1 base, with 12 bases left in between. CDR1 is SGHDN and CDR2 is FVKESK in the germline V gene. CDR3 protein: CASSQDWTPETNEKLFF. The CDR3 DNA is TGTGCCAGCAGCCAAGATTGGACACCGGAAACTAATGAAAAACTGTTTTTT.

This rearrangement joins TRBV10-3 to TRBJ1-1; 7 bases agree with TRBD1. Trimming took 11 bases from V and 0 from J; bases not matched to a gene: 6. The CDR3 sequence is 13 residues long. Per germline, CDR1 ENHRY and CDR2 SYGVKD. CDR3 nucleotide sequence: TGTGCCGTCCGGGACAGCATGAACACTGAAGCTTTCTTT. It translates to CAVRDSMNTEAFF.

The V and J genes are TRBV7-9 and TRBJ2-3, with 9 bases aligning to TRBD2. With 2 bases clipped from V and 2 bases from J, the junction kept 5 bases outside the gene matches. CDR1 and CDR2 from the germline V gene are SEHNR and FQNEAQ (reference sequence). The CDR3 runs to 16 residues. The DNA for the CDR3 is TGTGCCAGCAGCTTACCGGGCGGGGGGGCCACAGATACGCAGTATTTT. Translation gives CASSLPGGGATDTQYF.

CDR3 DNA: TGTGCCAGCAGCTTTTCCCCGAAATCAGATGGCTACACCTTC. It is translated as CASSFSPKSDGYTF. The V and J genes are TRBV5-4 and TRBJ1-2; D not resolved. This CDR3 region has 14 residues. The germline CDR1 and CDR2 sequences are SGHNT and YYREEE (reference sequence). V lost 2 bases and J lost 6, with 14 bases in between.

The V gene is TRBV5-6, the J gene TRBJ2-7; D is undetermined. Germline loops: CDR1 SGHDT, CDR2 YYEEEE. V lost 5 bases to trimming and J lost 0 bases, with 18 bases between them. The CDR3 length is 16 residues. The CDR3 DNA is TGTGCCAGCAGTATCAGAGCCGGGTCCTACTCCTACGAGCAGTACTTC. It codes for CASSIRAGSYSYEQYF.

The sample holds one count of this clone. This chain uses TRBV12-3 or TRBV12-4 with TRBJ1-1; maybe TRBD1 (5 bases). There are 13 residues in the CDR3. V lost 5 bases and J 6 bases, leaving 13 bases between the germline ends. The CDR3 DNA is TGTGCCAGCAGTGTCCAGGGCGTCGCTGAAGCTTTCTTT. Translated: CASSVQGVAEAFF.

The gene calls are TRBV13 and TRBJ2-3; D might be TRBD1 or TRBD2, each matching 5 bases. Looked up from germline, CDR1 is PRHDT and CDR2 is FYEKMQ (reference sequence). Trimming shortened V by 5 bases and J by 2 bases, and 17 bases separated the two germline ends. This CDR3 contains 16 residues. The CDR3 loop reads CASSLVRGTYTDTQYF. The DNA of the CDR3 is TGTGCCAGCAGCCTGGTACGGGGCACCTACACAGATACGCAGTATTTT.

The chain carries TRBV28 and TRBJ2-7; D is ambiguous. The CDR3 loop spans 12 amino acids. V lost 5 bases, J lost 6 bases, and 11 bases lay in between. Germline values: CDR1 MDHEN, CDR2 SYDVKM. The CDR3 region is CASSPHRVEQYF. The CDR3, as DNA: TGTGCCAGCAGTCCCCATAGGGTCGAGCAGTACTTC.

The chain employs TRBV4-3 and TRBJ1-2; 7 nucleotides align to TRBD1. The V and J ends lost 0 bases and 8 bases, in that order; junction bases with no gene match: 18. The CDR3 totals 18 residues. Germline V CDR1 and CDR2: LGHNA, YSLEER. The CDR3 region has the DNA TGCGCCAGCAGCCAAGATATCGGGACAGAGGTTTCTATGTCGGGCTACACCTTC. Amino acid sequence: CASSQDIGTEVSMSGYTF.

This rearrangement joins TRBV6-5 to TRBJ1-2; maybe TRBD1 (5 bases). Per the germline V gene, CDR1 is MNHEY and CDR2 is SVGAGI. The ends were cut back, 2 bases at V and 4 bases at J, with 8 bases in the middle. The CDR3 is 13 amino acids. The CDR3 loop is CASSYGAGYGYTF. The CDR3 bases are TGTGCCAGCAGTTACGGGGCCGGCTATGGCTACACCTTC.

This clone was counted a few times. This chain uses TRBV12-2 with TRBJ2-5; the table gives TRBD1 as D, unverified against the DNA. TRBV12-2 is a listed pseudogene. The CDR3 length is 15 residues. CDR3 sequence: CASRLVPDRKETQYF. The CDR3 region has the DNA TGTGCAAGTCGCTTAGTCCCGGACAGAAAAGAGACCCAGTACTTC.

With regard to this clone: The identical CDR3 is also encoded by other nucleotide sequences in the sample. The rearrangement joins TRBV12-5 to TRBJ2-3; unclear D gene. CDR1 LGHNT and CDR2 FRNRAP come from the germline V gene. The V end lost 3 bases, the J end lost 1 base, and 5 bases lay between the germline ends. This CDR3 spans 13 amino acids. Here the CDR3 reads CASGFSGTDTQYF. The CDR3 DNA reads TGTGCTAGTGGTTTTTCAGGCACAGATACGCAGTATTTT.

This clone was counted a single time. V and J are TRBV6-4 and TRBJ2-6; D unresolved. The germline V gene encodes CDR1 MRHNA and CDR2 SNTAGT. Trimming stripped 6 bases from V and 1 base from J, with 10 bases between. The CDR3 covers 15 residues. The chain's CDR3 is CASSPEASGANVLTF. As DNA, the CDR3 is TGTGCCAGCAGCCCAGAAGCATCTGGGGCCAACGTCCTGACTTTC.